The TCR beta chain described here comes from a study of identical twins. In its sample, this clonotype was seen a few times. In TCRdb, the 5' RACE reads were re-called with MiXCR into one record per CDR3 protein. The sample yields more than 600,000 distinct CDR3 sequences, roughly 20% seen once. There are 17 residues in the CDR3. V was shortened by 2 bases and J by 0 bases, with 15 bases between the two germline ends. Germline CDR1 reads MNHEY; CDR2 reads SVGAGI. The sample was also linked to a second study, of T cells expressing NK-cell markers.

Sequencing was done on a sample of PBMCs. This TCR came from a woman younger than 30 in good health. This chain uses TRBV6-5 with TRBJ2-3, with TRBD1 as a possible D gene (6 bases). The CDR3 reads CASSYGGFQGSTDTQYF. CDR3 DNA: TGTGCCAGCAGTTACGGGGGCTTCCAGGGCAGCACAGATACGCAGTATTTT.